This TCR beta chain stems from a study of cytomegalovirus exposure and HLA in healthy donors. CDR1 and CDR2 from the germline V gene are GTSNPN and SVGIG (reference sequence). The CDR3 spans 12 residues. V shed 5 bases and J shed 2 bases, with 7 bases lying between them. PCR involved 60 Vbeta and 13 Jbeta primers. TCRdb keeps only in-frame clones here, not all; method: immunoSEQ multiplex PCR. In the table there are some 220,000 clones, approximately 78% of which are singletons. The sample taken for sequencing was PBMCs. This chain joins TRBV30 and TRBJ1-3, with D possibly matching TRBD1 (5 bases). This TCR came from a boy aged 5 to 17 in good health and CMV-seronegative. In nucleotides, the CDR3 is TGTGCCTGGGAAGGGGCTGGAAACACCATATATTTT. Amino acids: CAWEGAGNTIYF. Looking up the rest from reference TRBV30 and TRBJ1-3 gives the full variable domain: SQTIHQWPATLVQPVGSPLSLECTVEGTSNPNLYWYRQAAGRGLQLLFYSVGIGQISSEVPQNLSASRPQDRQFILSSKKLLLSDSGFYLCAWEGAGNTIYFGEGSWLTVV.